This record covers a single T cell receptor (beta chain). Its recognized antigen is unknown. The sample holds no much larger clone one base away, and base qualities are not on file. This specimen belongs to a study of OX40 agonist ivuxolimab in advanced cancers. At the level of the whole study: Ivuxolimab was an agonistic, fully human IgG2 monoclonal antibody directed against OX40 (CD134), a costimulatory receptor. Intravenous ivuxolimab was administered to patients every 2 weeks at six dose levels: 0.01, 0.1, 0.3, 1.5, 3 and 10 mg/kg. Of the 52 patients in dose escalation, some 20 had hepatocellular carcinoma, some 15 had melanoma, 9 had renal cell carcinoma and 9 had head and neck cancer. In the dose-escalation cohort, nearly 85% of patients were male, and the mean age was 60 years with a range of roughly 20 to 79. Patients were allowed to have had prior anti-PD-1, anti-PD-L1 or anti-CTLA-4 therapy, and roughly two fifths of the dose-escalation patients had been treated with checkpoint inhibitors. Partial responses occurred in three dose-escalation patients: two with cutaneous melanoma and one with hepatocellular carcinoma. The purpose of peripheral TCRbeta sequencing was to test whether ivuxolimab changed TCR sequence diversity and led to clonal T-cell expansion. The monotherapy dose-escalation portion (N ≈ 52 patients) of the phase I ivuxolimab trial is reported in the paper. Overall results and qualifications from the work: In the 0.1-3.0 mg/kg groups, partial responders were among the patients with the lowest normalized peripheral clonal expansion, particularly in CD8+ T cells. After ivuxolimab, more expanded clones were found on average in CD8+ T cells than in CD4+ T cells. Low levels of normalized T-cell clonal expansion were also shown by some nonresponding patients. At doses from 0.1 to 3.0 mg/kg, clonal expansion was seen in both CD4+ and CD8+ blood T cells between baseline and week 6. Antigen specificity was not determined for the clonally expanded peripheral T cells.

Patients with autoimmune disease history or receiving systemic immunosuppression were excluded from the trial. In every dose cohort, peripheral blood was drawn for TCR sequencing at baseline, cycle 4 day 1, and cycle 7 day 1. The samples were drawn from a first-in-human, open-label, multicenter phase I dose-escalation trial of ivuxolimab. The trial enrolled adults with locally advanced or metastatic head and neck squamous cell, hepatocellular, melanoma or renal cell carcinoma. Before TCR sequencing, CD4+ T cells and CD8+ T cells from peripheral blood were sorted into separate populations. To sequence the TCRbeta CDR3 region, genomic DNA was isolated from the sorted cells. The immunoSEQ Assay was used to sequence the TCRbeta CDR3 regions. As stored in TCRdb, this immuneACCESS dataset retains in-frame rearrangements with V and J assigned. A fraction of the clones does not appear; measured against another copy, unresolved V genes explain less than half of the discrepancy, and the remainder lacks a known reason. The sample table contains tens of thousands of clones; only one count was recorded for roughly three quarters of them. The ten top clones hold about 5.4% of the sample.

CDR1 and CDR2 were assigned from the germline V gene as LGHNT and FRNRAP. Taken from cysteine to phenylalanine, the CDR3 has 16 residues. CDR3 DNA only is kept here, 48 bases in frame from base 1. V sheds 0 bases and J sheds 1 base, leaving 12 bases between their ends. Recombination connected TRBV12-5 to TRBJ1-1; the D gene lacks a confident call. This TCR was recovered from an adult with an advanced solid tumor such as melanoma, head and neck, liver or kidney cancer. Sequences were derived from CD4+ or CD8+ T cells sorted from blood, sampled in a trial of the OX40 agonist ivuxolimab. CDR3 region: CASGLVQAYWNTEAFF. The nucleotides are TGTGCTAGTGGTTTGGTACAAGCCTATTGGAACACTGAAGCTTTCTTT. This CDR3, with the reference TRBV12-5 and TRBJ1-1 proteins standing in past its ends, gives the full variable domain DARVTQTPRHKVTEMGQEVTMRCQPILGHNTVFWYRQTMMQGLELLAYFRNRAPLDDSGMPKDRFSAEMPDATLATLKIQPSEPRDSAVYFCASGLVQAYWNTEAFFGQGTRLTVV.